This T cell receptor (beta chain) was recorded in a study of cytotoxic CD8 clonotypes in ibrutinib-treated CLL. Using immunoSEQ multiplex PCR, the repertoire was profiled, and TCRdb retains in-frame clones only, with some absent. Here the sample spans some 300,000 clones, roughly 80% being singletons. V shed 4 bases, J shed 5 bases, and the junction held 7 bases outside the gene matches. Looked up from germline, CDR1 is KGHSH and CDR2 is LQKENI. This CDR3 has 15 amino acids. The chain employs TRBV18 and TRBJ2-1, with TRBD1 matching over 8 bases. This sequence originates from a human donor with chronic lymphocytic leukemia. The sequencing here drew on PBMCs, taken before ibrutinib treatment. CDR3 nucleotide sequence: TGTGCCAGCTCACGCGACGACAGGGGAGACAATGAGCAGTTCTTC. Its translation is CASSRDDRGDNEQFF.